These 2 T cell receptor beta chains originate from one sample sequenced in a study of glioma-infiltrating T cells after dendritic cell vaccination. TCRdb's table, derived via immunoSEQ multiplex PCR, lists solely in-frame clones and lacks some. The table shows 100,000 to 120,000 clones, with 90% occurring only once. Time point noted: after dendritic cell vaccination, including at tumor progression/relapse. Sequencing was performed on blood, taken after dendritic cell vaccination. These receptor sequences come from a human donor with glioblastoma.

CDR3 DNA sequence: TGTGCCAGCAGCCTCAGGGGGCCAGAGACCCAGTACTTC. The encoded protein is CASSLRGPETQYF. The chain joins TRBV7-9 to TRBJ2-5; 8 bases match TRBD1. With V trimmed by 5 bases and J by 4 bases, 3 bases remained unmatched. Germline assignment: CDR1 SEHNR and CDR2 FQNEAQ (reference sequence). The length of the CDR3 is 13 residues.

Only a few counts were recorded for this clone. The chain employs TRBV27 and TRBJ2-1; 7 bases align to TRBD1. The CDR3 runs 15 residues. Per germline, CDR1 MNHEY and CDR2 SMNVEV (reference sequence). With 6 bases clipped from V and 2 bases from J, the junction kept 7 bases outside the gene matches. CDR3 DNA sequence: TGTGCCAGCAGCCCCGACAGGGAGCCCTACAATGAGCAGTTCTTC. It codes for CASSPDREPYNEQFF.